The 2 T cell receptor beta chains below come from one sample, sequenced in a study of Tregs in tolerant kidney transplant recipients. The nonmyeloablative bone marrow transplants came from related graft donors, with transient mixed chimerism. Profiled with immunoSEQ multiplex PCR; TCRdb holds only in-frame clones, not every one. The sample has 12,000 to 15,000 clones. The specimen was CD4+ T cells from blood (PBMCs), collected 12 months after the transplant. These receptors were obtained from a human patient who received a combined kidney and bone marrow transplant. Among the T cells, some may be from the graft donor.

As concerns this clone: The observed sequence ends 3 residues before the CDR3 terminus, with the missing tail filled in from the germline J gene. The V and J genes are TRBV5-1 and TRBJ2-1; D may be TRBD1 (5 bases). Trimming took off 4 bases at V and 4 bases at J, with 15 bases between the two ends. The CDR3 loop spans 15 amino acids. From germline, CDR1 is SGHRS and CDR2 YFSETQ. The CDR3 reads CASSQWMRQYNEQFF. The sequenced CDR3 bases are TGCGCCAGCAGCCAATGGATGAGACAGTACAATGAG.

In the case of this clone: From the germline J gene comes the end of the CDR3, since the read stops 3 residues before it. The chain couples TRBV19 to TRBJ2-5, with D tentatively TRBD1 (6 bases). Germline loops: CDR1 LNHDA, CDR2 SQIVND (reference sequence). V was cut by 6 bases and J by 2 bases, with 13 bases left in between. The CDR3 has 14 residues. The CDR3 is CASSRGWGQETQYF. Incomplete CDR3 DNA: TGTGCCAGTAGCAGGGGTTGGGGTCAAGAGACC.